The 26 T cell receptor beta chains in this list originate from one sample, sequenced in a study of vaccination and CD4 T cells after COVID-19. Documented treatment: approximately 9-day PBMC culture with coronavirus spike peptide pools or control peptides (ViraFEST assay). Sequence data for DNA of cultured CD4+ T cells were generated by the Oncomine TCR Beta short-read assay. TCRdb reanalysed the PCR reads using MiXCR and keeps one entry per CDR3 protein. The profile shows roughly 7,600 distinct CDR3 sequences, 20% to 25% of them singletons. What these receptors recognize is not known. The sequenced sample was CD4+ T cells from blood, cultured in vitro, obtained after SARS-CoV-2 vaccination. These receptors originate from a human donor who had recovered from COVID-19.

This chain joins TRBV5-1 and TRBJ2-7, with TRBD2 matching 13 bases. Germline-derived CDR1 and CDR2 are SGHRS and YFSETQ. The junction had 4 bases not matched to a gene; V was cut back by 0 bases and J by 4 bases. This CDR3 region has 16 residues. CDR3 in amino acids: CASSLGGTSGAYEQYF. The CDR3 DNA follows: TGCGCCAGCAGCTTGGGGGGGACTAGCGGGGCGTACGAGCAGTACTTC.

This clonotype is termed medium-sized (0.01 to 0.1%). V is TRBV29-1 and J is TRBJ2-1, with D perhaps TRBD2 (5 bases). The CDR3 length is 14 residues. From germline, CDR1 is SQVTM and CDR2 ANQGSEA. V was pared by 4 bases and J by 3 bases, with 13 bases between. CDR3 sequence: CSVGGSAVYNEQFF. CDR3 sequence (DNA): TGCAGCGTTGGAGGGTCGGCGGTCTACAATGAGCAGTTCTTC.

This clonotype has more than one count but fewer than ten. This rearrangement joins TRBV6-1 to TRBJ1-2; 7 positions match TRBD1. The CDR3 is made up of 15 amino acids. The junction had 7 bases not matched to a gene; V was cut back by 5 bases and J by 1 base. Germline V lookup: CDR1 MNHNS, CDR2 SASEGT. CDR3 loop: CASSSGGGFNYGYTF. The CDR3 nucleotides read TGTGCCAGCAGTAGCGGAGGGGGCTTTAACTATGGCTACACCTTC.

There are a few counts of this clonotype. V usage is TRBV11-2 and J usage is TRBJ2-7; a weak D match, TRBD2 (6 bases). The germline gives CDR1 SGHAT, CDR2 FQNNGV. The CDR3 contains 15 residues. Trimming took 5 bases from V and 7 from J, leaving 21 bases between them. As DNA, the CDR3 is TGTGCCAGCAGCCCCGGATGGCGGGAAGGTCGAGAGCAGTACTTC. It specifies CASSPGWREGREQYF.

There are a few counts of this clonotype. The chain is built from TRBV29-1 and TRBJ1-2; the D is unclear. CDR3 length equals 12 residues. V was cut by 7 bases and J by 4 bases, with 13 bases left in between. From germline, CDR1 is SQVTM and CDR2 ANQGSEA. CDR3: CSATPQFYGYTF. CDR3 nucleotides: TGCAGCGCCACACCACAGTTCTATGGCTACACCTTC.

V usage is TRBV24-1 and J usage is TRBJ2-1, with 11 bases lining up with TRBD2. CDR3 length equals 18 residues. V trimming: 4 bases; J trimming: 1 base; junction bases outside the gene matches: 8. The V gene's germline CDR1 is KGHDR and CDR2 SFDVKD. This chain's CDR3 is CATSDPSPSGGSYNEQFF. The CDR3 DNA is TGTGCCACCAGTGACCCATCCCCTAGCGGGGGGTCCTACAATGAGCAGTTCTTC.

By frequency in the sample, this clonotype is medium-sized. The chain is built from TRBV7-3 and TRBJ2-7; D not resolved. CDR1 is SGHTA, CDR2 FQGTGA, per germline. V dropped 6 bases and J dropped 2 bases, with 2 bases sitting between them. This CDR3 region has 10 residues. CDR3: CASSPYEQYF. CDR3 in DNA: TGTGCCAGCAGTCCCTACGAGCAGTACTTC. Combining the CDR3 with reference TRBV7-3 and TRBJ2-7 gives the whole variable domain GAGVSQTPSNKVTEKGKYVELRCDPISGHTALYWYRQSLGQGPEFLIYFQGTGAADDSGLPNDRFFAVRPEGSVSTLKIQRTERGDSAVYLCASSPYEQYFGPGTRLTVT.

This clonotype is deemed medium-sized. An end of the junction differs from the germline gene, which may be a read error. The genes are TRBV6-1 and TRBJ2-6, with TRBD2 identical over 7 bases. The CDR3 has 15 residues. The V gene's germline CDR1 is MNHNS and CDR2 SASEGT. This chain's CDR3 is CASREGRAGANVLTF. DNA for the CDR3: TGTGCCAGCAGGGAAGGGAGGGCTGGGGCCAACGTCCTGACTTTC.

This clonotype showed up many times. This chain joins TRBV20-1 and TRBJ1-2; possible D gene TRBD1, 5 bases. Germline CDR1 and CDR2: DFQATT and SNEGSKA (reference sequence). The V gene lost 0 bases and the J gene lost 5 bases, with 10 bases spanning the gap. The CDR3 length is 13 residues. The CDR3 loop is CSARDLSGYGYTF. CDR3 in DNA: TGCAGTGCTAGAGATTTATCAGGGTATGGCTACACCTTC.

In this sample, this clonotype turned up a few times. V gene TRBV20-1 combines with J gene TRBJ2-1; TRBD2 matches 8 bases. This CDR3 is built from 14 residues. CDR1 DFQATT and CDR2 SNEGSKA come from the germline V gene (reference sequence). J was trimmed by 6 bases and V by 6 bases; bases with no gene match: 10. The CDR3 nucleotides are TGCAGTGCCCGCGATAGCGGGATCAGCAATGAGCAGTTCTTC. Translation: CSARDSGISNEQFF.

In its sample, this clonotype was seen a few times. This chain links TRBV7-2 with TRBJ2-7; 7 bases line up with TRBD1. This CDR3 is 14 amino acids long. Unmatched junction bases numbered 13, after V lost 5 bases and J lost 9 bases. Germline V gives CDR1 SGHTA, CDR2 FQGNSA. CDR3 nucleotides: TGTGCCAGCAGCGTCGGGACAGTAGGAAACTGGCAGTACTTC. This sequence encodes CASSVGTVGNWQYF.

There are many counts of this clonotype. This chain connects TRBV7-9 to TRBJ2-1; D may match TRBD1 or TRBD2 (5 bases each). Germline CDR1 SEHNR, CDR2 FQNEAQ (reference sequence). Trimming left V 11 bases short and J 4 bases short, with 9 bases between. This CDR3 is built from 11 residues. Here the CDR3 DNA reads TGTGCCGGTGAGGGGTACAATGAGCAGTTCTTC. Translating gives CAGEGYNEQFF.

The CDR3 loop is CASASGSGTGELFF. The DNA of the CDR3 is TGTGCCAGCGCGAGTGGGTCGGGCACCGGGGAGCTGTTTTTT. V and J are TRBV27 and TRBJ2-2; D gene uncertain. Germline V gives CDR1 MNHEY, CDR2 SMNVEV (reference sequence). Trimming took 8 bases from V and 4 from J, leaving 14 bases between them. The CDR3 totals 14 residues.

The rearrangement joins TRBV4-2 to TRBJ1-2; 9 bases map to TRBD1. The trim removed 4 bases at V and 8 bases at J, leaving 11 bases unmatched. CDR3 length: 15 amino acids. Looked up from germline, CDR1 is LGHNA and CDR2 is YNFKEQ. The CDR3 DNA is TGTGCCAGCAGCCCCGCGGGGGACAGGGTCGGAGGCTACACCTTC. It is translated as CASSPAGDRVGGYTF.

This clonotype is large. This sequence joins TRBV24-1 and TRBJ2-7; perhaps D is TRBD1 or TRBD2 (6 bases each). V shed 5 bases and J shed 6 bases, with 16 bases lying between them. Germline V lookup: CDR1 KGHDR, CDR2 SFDVKD. This CDR3 region has 14 residues. As DNA, the CDR3 is TGTGCCACCAGTGCCCGGGGGCGGGTGGGCGAGCAGTACTTC. This sequence encodes CATSARGRVGEQYF.

The chain recombines TRBV20-1 with TRBJ1-2, with TRBD1 as a possible D gene (5 bases). Germline-derived CDR1 and CDR2 are DFQATT and SNEGSKA (reference sequence). This CDR3 comprises 11 residues. V gave up 3 bases and J gave up 9 bases, with 11 bases separating them. CDR3 in amino acids: CSARGRESYTF. The DNA of the CDR3 is TGCAGTGCTAGGGGCAGGGAAAGCTACACCTTC.

This clonotype is categorized as medium-sized. V usage is TRBV20-1 and J usage is TRBJ1-6; 9 nucleotides line up with TRBD1. CDR1 DFQATT and CDR2 SNEGSKA come from the germline V gene (reference sequence). The CDR3 runs to 15 residues. V lost 6 bases and J lost 0; bases outside the gene matches: 3. CDR3 in amino acids: CSAGQGSSYNSPLHF. The DNA for the CDR3 is TGCAGTGCCGGACAGGGGAGCTCCTATAATTCACCCCTCCACTTT.

This clonotype has more than one count but fewer than ten. The V gene is TRBV7-8, the J gene TRBJ2-7; 7 bases align to TRBD1. Germline CDR1 and CDR2: SGHVS and FQNEAQ. The V and J ends lost 2 bases and 0 bases, in that order; junction bases with no gene match: 10. The CDR3 loop spans 17 amino acids. In nucleotides, the CDR3 is TGTGCCAGCAGCTTACCCCGACAGGGCTCCAGCTCCTACGAGCAGTACTTC. It specifies CASSLPRQGSSSYEQYF.

In its sample, this clonotype was seen a few times. This sequence joins TRBV24-1 and TRBJ2-1; no reliable D call. The CDR3 spans 14 residues. Per germline, CDR1 KGHDR and CDR2 SFDVKD. V was trimmed by 5 bases and J by 8 bases, leaving 15 bases between them. Here the CDR3 DNA reads TGTGCCACCAGTGCAAGGGCTAGTTACGATGAGCAGTTCTTC. It yields the protein CATSARASYDEQFF.

This clonotype was counted at least ten times. The CDR3 sequence is CSARDPRQGIYEQYF. The CDR3 DNA reads TGCAGTGCTAGAGATCCGCGACAGGGTATTTACGAGCAGTACTTC. The J gene is TRBJ2-7, the V gene TRBV20-1, with 7 bases fitting TRBD1. V lost 0 bases to trimming and J lost 4 bases; unmatched junction nucleotides: 9. CDR3 size: 15 residues. The germline V gene has CDR1 DFQATT and CDR2 SNEGSKA (reference sequence).

This chain uses TRBV10-3 with TRBJ2-3; 11 bases are shared with TRBD2. Losses at the gene ends were 0 bases for V and 4 bases for J; bases not matched to a gene: 0. CDR1 and CDR2 from the germline V gene are ENHRY and SYGVKD. The CDR3 is 15 amino acids. The CDR3 coding sequence is TGTGCCATCAGTGAGTCGACTAGCGGGGCAGATACGCAGTATTTT. It yields the protein CAISESTSGADTQYF.

This clonotype showed up many times. The chain has TRBV11-3 and TRBJ2-7; 8 positions agree with TRBD1. This CDR3 has 14 amino acids. CDR1 and CDR2 from the germline V gene are SGHNT and YENEEA. The ends lost 5 bases at V and 6 bases at J; junction bases unmatched: 9. The CDR3 bases are TGTGCCAGCAGCCCCGACAGGGGTGGCGTCGAGCAGTACTTC. This sequence encodes CASSPDRGGVEQYF. Together with reference TRBV11-3 and TRBJ2-7, the CDR3 gives the full variable domain: EAGVVQSPRYKIIEKKQPVAFWCNPISGHNTLYWYLQNLGQGPELLIRYENEEAVDDSQLPKDRFSAERLKGVDSTLKIQPAELGDSAVYLCASSPDRGGVEQYFGPGTRLTVT.

This clonotype was detected only a few times. The chain combines TRBV12-3 or TRBV12-4 with TRBJ2-1; TRBD1 agrees at 7 bases. This CDR3 has 15 residues. Trimming cost V 6 bases and J 1 base; bases outside gene matches: 6. This CDR3 reads CASRPDRVSYNEQFF. CDR3 sequence (DNA): TGTGCCAGCAGGCCCGACAGGGTGTCCTACAATGAGCAGTTCTTC.

This clonotype has only a few counts. The chain carries TRBV28 and TRBJ2-1; TRBD2 is a possible D gene (6 bases). Germline lookup yields CDR1 MDHEN and CDR2 SYDVKM. This CDR3 region has 17 residues. V lost 6 bases to trimming and J lost 4 bases, with 22 bases between them. CDR3 residues: CASRPRAAGYSYNEQFF. The DNA of the CDR3 is TGTGCCAGCAGGCCCCGGGCGGCGGGGTATTCTTACAATGAGCAGTTCTTC.

This clonotype was detected a few times. The J gene is TRBJ2-2, the V gene TRBV6-5, with 10 positions matching TRBD2. CDR3 size: 15 residues. Looked up from germline, CDR1 is MNHEY and CDR2 is SVGAGI. The V and J ends lost 2 bases and 6 bases, in that order; junction bases with no gene match: 3. CDR3 loop: CASSYVLAGAGELFF. The CDR3 DNA sequence: TGTGCCAGCAGTTACGTCCTAGCGGGAGCCGGGGAGCTGTTTTTT.

This clonotype was observed a few times. DNA for the CDR3: TGTGCCAGCTCACCACCGTCTTCAATCGAGCAGTACTTC. Amino acids: CASSPPSSIEQYF. The chain joins TRBV18 to TRBJ2-7; D is uncertain. Germline loops: CDR1 KGHSH, CDR2 LQKENI. Between the trimmed V and J ends, which lost 0 bases and 6 bases, there was a span of 9 bases. This CDR3 is 13 amino acids long.